This TCR beta chain was sequenced in a study of siplizumab effects on memory and regulatory T cells. About this clone itself: Antigen unknown.

Sequencing of each sample assayed 95,000 to 100,000 TCR templates. Sequencing was performed with immunoSEQ multiplex PCR; in TCRdb, only in-frame clones are kept and a portion is missing. The table has over 80,000 clones, approximately 86% seen once. Study results and limitations: Sequences below about 10^-5 frequency were poorly captured, and few alloreactive clones mapped to unstimulated subsets. In controls, around 30% of mappable alloreactive CD4+ clones were Treg-derived on average, versus roughly 74% with siplizumab. Contribution to the alloresponse seemed major for naive T cells, which also seemed more diverse than memory cells.

This clonotype originated in a human donor in good health. Input material: Tregs sorted from blood.

CDR3 sequence: CASSGLALGEETQYF. The CDR3 nucleotides read TGCGCCAGCAGCGGACTAGCCTTAGGAGAAGAGACCCAGTACTTC. This chain links TRBV5-1 with TRBJ2-5, with 8 bases that match TRBD2. CDR1 and CDR2 from the germline V gene are SGHRS and YFSETQ. Unmatched junction bases numbered 8, after V lost 4 bases and J lost 3 bases. The CDR3 totals 15 residues.